A selection of T cell receptor beta chains follows, all from one sample in a study of cytomegalovirus exposure and HLA in healthy donors. Some clones are missing from TCRdb's copy, which holds only in-frame ones; the method was immunoSEQ multiplex PCR. The sample includes 150,000 to 250,000 clones, approximately 83% of them seen just once. Sequencing input: PBMCs. Every receptor here comes from a boy younger than 10 in good health and CMV-seronegative. Each CDR3 is given with its conserved first and last residue. D genes are given only for firm matches. The size of a clone is reported for some rows only, either as once, few or many, or as a class for expanded clones.

D: -; size: -; J: TRBJ1-4; V: TRBV4-1; CDR3: CASSQVWHQGREKLFF; DNA: TGCGCCAGCAGCCAAGTGTGGCACCAGGGGCGAGAAAAACTGTTTTTT
D: -; size: -; J: TRBJ2-2; V: TRBV18; CDR3: CASSPGLPDTGELFF; DNA: TGTGCCAGCTCACCGGGACTTCCGGACACCGGGGAGCTGTTTTTT
D: -; size: -; J: TRBJ1-6; V: TRBV5-1; CDR3: CASSLKPDSPLHF; DNA: TGCGCCAGCAGCTTAAAACCAGATTCACCCCTCCACTTT
D: TRBD1; size: -; J: TRBJ2-7; V: TRBV5-4; CDR3: CASSVGTGTYEQYF; DNA: TGTGCCAGCAGCGTTGGGACAGGGACCTACGAGCAGTACTTC
D: -; size: -; J: TRBJ1-6; V: TRBV7-9; CDR3: CASSSYYQGDNSPLHF; DNA: TGTGCCAGCAGCTCCTATTATCAGGGTGATAATTCACCCCTCCACTTT
D: -; size: -; J: TRBJ1-2; V: TRBV7-2; CDR3: CASRPTSGGAGYGYTF; DNA: TGTGCCAGCAGACCCACCTCGGGGGGCGCCGGCTATGGCTACACCTTC
D: -; size: once; J: TRBJ2-1; V: TRBV4-3; CDR3: CASSQESGHNEQFF; DNA: TGCGCCAGCAGCCAAGAGAGCGGACACAATGAGCAGTTCTTC
D: -; size: -; J: TRBJ2-7; V: TRBV6-5; CDR3: CASSYRGRAYEQYF; DNA: TGTGCCAGCAGTTACAGGGGGAGGGCCTACGAGCAGTACTTC
D: TRBD2; size: once; J: TRBJ2-5; V: TRBV7-9; CDR3: CASGRGQKIQETQYF; DNA: TGTGCCAGTGGGAGGGGTCAGAAGATCCAAGAGACCCAGTACTTC
D: TRBD1; size: -; J: TRBJ2-5; V: TRBV6-5; CDR3: CASTLQGQGRQTQYF; DNA: TGTGCCAGCACCCTACAGGGACAGGGGAGACAGACCCAGTACTTC
D: -; size: -; J: TRBJ1-2; V: TRBV4-2; CDR3: CASSQVSGGVGGYTF; DNA: TGTGCCAGCAGCCAAGTCTCCGGGGGGGTGGGGGGCTACACCTTC
D: -; size: -; J: TRBJ1-2; V: TRBV9; CDR3: CASSVQGLNYGYTF; DNA: TGTGCCAGCAGCGTACAGGGGTTAAACTATGGCTACACCTTC
D: -; size: -; J: TRBJ2-5; V: TRBV25-1; CDR3: CASSEYWVSSRSEETQYF; DNA: TGTGCCAGCAGTGAATATTGGGTGTCGAGCCGTTCGGAGGAGACCCAGTACTTC
D: -; size: -; J: TRBJ2-1; V: TRBV6-1; CDR3: CASSQGSSYNEQFF; DNA: TGTGCCAGCTCACAGGGATCTTCTTACAATGAGCAGTTCTTC
D: -; size: -; J: TRBJ2-7; V: TRBV9; CDR3: CASSVGGDPAYEQYF; DNA: TGTGCCAGCAGCGTAGGGGGGGACCCTGCCTACGAGCAGTACTTC